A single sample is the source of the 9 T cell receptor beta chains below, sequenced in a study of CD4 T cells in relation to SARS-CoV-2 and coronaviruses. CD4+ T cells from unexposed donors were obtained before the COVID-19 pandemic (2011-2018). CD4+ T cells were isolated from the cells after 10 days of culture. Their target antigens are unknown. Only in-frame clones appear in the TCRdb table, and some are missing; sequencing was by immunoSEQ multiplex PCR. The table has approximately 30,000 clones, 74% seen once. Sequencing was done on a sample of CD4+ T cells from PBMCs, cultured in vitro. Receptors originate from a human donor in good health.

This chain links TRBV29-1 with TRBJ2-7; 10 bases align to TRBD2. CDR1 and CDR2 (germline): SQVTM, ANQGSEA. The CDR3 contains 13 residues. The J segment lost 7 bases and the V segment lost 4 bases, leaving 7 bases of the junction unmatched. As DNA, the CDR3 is TGCAGCGTTGGGACTAGCGGAGCGGGAGAGCAGTACTTC. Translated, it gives CSVGTSGAGEQYF.

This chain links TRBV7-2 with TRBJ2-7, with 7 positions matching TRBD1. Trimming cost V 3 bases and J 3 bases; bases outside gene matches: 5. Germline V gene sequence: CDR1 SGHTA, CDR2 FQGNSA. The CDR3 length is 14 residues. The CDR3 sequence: CASSFRRDSYEQYF. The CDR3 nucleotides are TGTGCCAGCAGCTTTCGACGGGACAGCTACGAGCAGTACTTC.

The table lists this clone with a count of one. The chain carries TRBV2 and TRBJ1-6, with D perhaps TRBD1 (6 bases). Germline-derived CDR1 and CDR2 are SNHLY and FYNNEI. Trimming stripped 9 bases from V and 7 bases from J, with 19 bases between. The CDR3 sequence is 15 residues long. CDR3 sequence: CARRGGRNGNSPLHF. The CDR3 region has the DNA TGTGCCAGAAGGGGGGGCCGCAACGGGAATTCACCCCTCCACTTT.

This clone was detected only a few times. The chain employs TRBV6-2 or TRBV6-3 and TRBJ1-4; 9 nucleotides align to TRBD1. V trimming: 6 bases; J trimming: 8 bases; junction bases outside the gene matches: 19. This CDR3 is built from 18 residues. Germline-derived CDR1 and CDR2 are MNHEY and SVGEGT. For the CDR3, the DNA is TGTGCCAGCAGCCCTGGGGTCGCCGAACAGGGGGCAGGGGAAAAACTGTTTTTT. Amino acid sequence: CASSPGVAEQGAGEKLFF.

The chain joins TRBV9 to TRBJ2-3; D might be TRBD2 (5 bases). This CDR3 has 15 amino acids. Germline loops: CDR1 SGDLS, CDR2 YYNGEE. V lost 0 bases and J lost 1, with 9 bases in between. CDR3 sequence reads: CASSVGVRGTDTQYF. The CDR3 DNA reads TGTGCCAGCAGCGTAGGGGTGCGGGGCACAGATACGCAGTATTTT.

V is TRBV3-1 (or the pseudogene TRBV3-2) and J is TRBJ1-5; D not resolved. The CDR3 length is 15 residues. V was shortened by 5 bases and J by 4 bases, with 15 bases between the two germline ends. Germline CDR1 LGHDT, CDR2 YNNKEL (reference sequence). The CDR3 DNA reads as TGTGCCAGCAGCAATGGGTTGGGTCTTAATCAGCCCCAGCATTTT. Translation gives CASSNGLGLNQPQHF.

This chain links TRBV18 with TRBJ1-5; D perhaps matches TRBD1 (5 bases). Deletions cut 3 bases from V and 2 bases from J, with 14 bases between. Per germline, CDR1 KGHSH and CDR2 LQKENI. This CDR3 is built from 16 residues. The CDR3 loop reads CASSPVAPRGNQPQHF. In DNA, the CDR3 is TGTGCCAGCTCACCGGTGGCGCCCAGGGGCAATCAGCCCCAGCATTTT.

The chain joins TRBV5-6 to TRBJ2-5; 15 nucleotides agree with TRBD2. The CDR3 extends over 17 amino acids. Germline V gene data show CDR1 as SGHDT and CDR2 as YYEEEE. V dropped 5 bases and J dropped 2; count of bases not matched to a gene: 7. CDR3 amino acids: CASRWTSGGARQETQYF. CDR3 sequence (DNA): TGTGCCAGCAGGTGGACTAGCGGGGGGGCGCGGCAAGAGACCCAGTACTTC.

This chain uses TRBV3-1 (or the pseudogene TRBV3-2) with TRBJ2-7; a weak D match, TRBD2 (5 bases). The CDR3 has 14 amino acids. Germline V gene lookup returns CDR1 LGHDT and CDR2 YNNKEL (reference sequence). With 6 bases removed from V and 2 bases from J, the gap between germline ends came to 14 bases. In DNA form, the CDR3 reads TGTGCCAGCAGGTTGGCTAGCAACCCCTACGAGCAGTACTTC. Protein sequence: CASRLASNPYEQYF.